These 27 T cell receptor beta chains share one sample of origin, sequenced in a study of T cells in Graves' hyperthyroidism and ophthalmopathy. Amplification of TCR beta CDR3 regions used RNA as the template. HTBI primers drove first-round RT-PCR of the TCR CDR3. TCRdb called the multiplex PCR reads again in MiXCR, with one record for every CDR3 protein. The repertoire holds hundreds of thousands of distinct CDR3 sequences, with more than 45% as singletons. Sequenced input: peripheral blood or thyroid tissue (not recorded which). The receptor source for this set is a young woman with Graves' hyperthyroidism.

CDR3 bases: TGTGCCAGCAGCGTTACGACAGGCGAAGCTTTCTTT. Protein product: CASSVTTGEAFF. The rearrangement links TRBV2 to TRBJ1-1; a possible D gene is TRBD1 (6 bases). The V and J ends lost 6 bases and 8 bases respectively, with 13 bases between them. The CDR3 is 12 residues long. Germline V CDR1 and CDR2: SNHLY, FYNNEI.

This clonotype was found many times. The rearrangement uses TRBV24-1 and TRBJ1-4; D is undetermined. The ends were cut back, 1 base at V and 8 bases at J, with 7 bases in the middle. The CDR3 covers 13 residues. CDR1 KGHDR and CDR2 SFDVKD come from the germline V gene. The CDR3 loop is CATSDFGSEKLFF. The CDR3 bases are TGTGCCACCAGTGATTTCGGGTCCGAAAAACTGTTTTTT.

This clonotype came up a few times. The rearrangement links TRBV7-2 to TRBJ2-7; D may be TRBD2 (5 bases). Looked up from germline, CDR1 is SGHTA and CDR2 is FQGNSA. With 1 base removed from V and 3 bases from J, the gap between germline ends came to 10 bases. This CDR3 is built from 14 residues. Here the CDR3 DNA reads TGTGCCAGCAGCTTAGAGTCCCGGGGCTACGAGCAGTACTTC. Its translation is CASSLESRGYEQYF.

This clonotype was detected many times. This chain links TRBV10-3 with TRBJ1-3; D is unresolved. The V end was cut by 6 bases, the J end by 2 bases, with 11 bases between. Germline assignment: CDR1 ENHRY and CDR2 SYGVKD. The CDR3 runs to 14 residues. This CDR3 is CAISPTGTGNTIYF. DNA for the CDR3: TGTGCCATCAGCCCCACCGGAACTGGAAACACCATATATTTT.

The rearrangement joins TRBV6-6 to TRBJ2-2; D perhaps matches TRBD1 (5 bases). Trimming pared 7 bases from V and 3 bases from J, leaving 9 bases between. Looked up from germline, CDR1 is MNHNY and CDR2 is SVGAGI (reference sequence). This CDR3 has 13 amino acids. CDR3 nucleotide sequence: TGTGCCAGCACTGAAGGGGACACCGGGGAGCTGTTTTTT. This sequence encodes CASTEGDTGELFF.

This clonotype was observed a few times. The V and J genes are TRBV6-5 and TRBJ1-2; D is unresolved. V lost 0 bases and J 4 bases, leaving 6 bases between the germline ends. Germline-derived CDR1 and CDR2 are MNHEY and SVGAGI. This CDR3 is 13 amino acids long. The CDR3 reads CASSYSRVYGYTF. The CDR3 DNA sequence: TGTGCCAGCAGTTACTCGAGGGTCTATGGCTACACCTTC.

This chain uses TRBV7-9 with TRBJ1-4; D is ambiguous. Per germline, CDR1 SEHNR and CDR2 FQNEAQ (reference sequence). The CDR3 runs to 15 residues. With 5 bases removed from V and 8 bases from J, the gap between germline ends came to 18 bases. The CDR3 nucleotides read TGTGCCAGCAGCCAAGTAGTCGGGCTTTGGGAAAAACTGTTTTTT. The encoded protein is CASSQVVGLWEKLFF.

This clonotype was seen only once. The V and J genes are TRBV2 and TRBJ2-5; D is undetermined. The germline V gene encodes CDR1 SNHLY and CDR2 FYNNEI. V was shortened by 6 bases and J by 5 bases, with 13 bases between the two germline ends. The CDR3 runs to 13 residues. CDR3 nucleotides: TGTGCCAGCAGCGTAGTTAGGTCGGAGACCCAGTACTTC. The encoded protein is CASSVVRSETQYF.

As concerns this clonotype: One end of the junction varies from germline; a read error may be responsible. The rearrangement uses TRBV10-3 and TRBJ1-1; possibly TRBD1 for D (5 bases). The CDR3 is 14 residues long. Germline assignment: CDR1 ENHRY and CDR2 SYGVKD. This CDR3 reads CASSQYRKDTEAFF. The CDR3 DNA reads as TGTGCCAGCAGTCAATACAGGAAAGACACTGAAGCTTTCTTT.

This chain connects TRBV9 to TRBJ1-1, with TRBD1 identical over 8 bases. The ends lost 0 bases at V and 0 bases at J; junction bases unmatched: 4. The CDR3 loop spans 16 amino acids. Germline V gene data show CDR1 as SGDLS and CDR2 as YYNGEE. Written as DNA, the CDR3 is TGTGCCAGCAGCGTAGGGGGACAGGAGATGAACACTGAAGCTTTCTTT. Translated, it gives CASSVGGQEMNTEAFF.

The V gene is TRBV20-1, the J gene TRBJ1-1, with a weak D call TRBD1 (6 bases). V lost 0 bases and J lost 1, with 12 bases in between. CDR1 and CDR2 (germline): DFQATT, SNEGSKA (reference sequence). The CDR3 extends over 15 amino acids. This CDR3 reads CSAREPGQPNTEAFF. The CDR3 DNA sequence: TGCAGTGCTAGAGAACCGGGACAACCGAACACTGAAGCTTTCTTT.

Only a few counts were recorded for this clonotype. This sequence joins TRBV5-1 and TRBJ1-1; TRBD1 matches 8 bases. J was trimmed by 0 bases and V by 3 bases; bases with no gene match: 1. The V gene's germline CDR1 is SGHRS and CDR2 YFSETQ. This CDR3 has 14 amino acids. CDR3 region: CASSSDRVNTEAFF. CDR3 nucleotide sequence: TGCGCCAGCAGCTCGGACAGGGTGAACACTGAAGCTTTCTTT.

In its sample, this clonotype was seen many times. J is TRBJ2-5 and V is TRBV7-8; D gene ambiguous. CDR1 and CDR2 (germline): SGHVS, FQNEAQ. Trimming pared 1 base from V and 1 base from J, leaving 7 bases between. The CDR3 is 14 residues long. CDR3 sequence: CASSLVGFQETQYF. DNA of the CDR3: TGTGCCAGCAGCTTAGTGGGATTCCAAGAGACCCAGTACTTC.

This clonotype came up once. The gene calls are TRBV25-1 and TRBJ1-1; TRBD1 matches at 8 bases. The V gene's germline CDR1 is MGHDK and CDR2 SYGVNS. This CDR3 is 15 amino acids long. Here the CDR3 reads CARDPMTGVNTEAFF. CDR3 nucleotide sequence: TGTGCTAGAGATCCAATGACAGGGGTGAACACTGAAGCTTTCTTT.

This clonotype was counted only a few times. This chain uses TRBV2 with TRBJ1-4; 9 bases fit TRBD1. The germline CDR1 and CDR2 sequences are SNHLY and FYNNEI. V lost 5 bases and J lost 8; bases outside the gene matches: 6. CDR3 length: 14 residues. The CDR3 region is CASSSDRGLEKLFF. The CDR3 DNA reads as TGTGCCAGCAGTTCGGACAGGGGCCTGGAAAAACTGTTTTTT.

For this clonotype: A read error may explain this, as a much larger clone is one base away. This chain uses TRBV10-3 with TRBJ2-5; D remains ambiguous. Germline V gene data show CDR1 as ENHRY and CDR2 as SYGVKD. CDR3 length: 14 residues. Trimming cost V 0 bases and J 1 base, with 6 bases left between them. The CDR3 nucleotides are TGTGCCATCAGTGAGTCTCTTAGCCAAGAGACCCAGTACTTC. Translated, it gives CAISESLSQETQYF.

In DNA, the CDR3 is TGTGCCAGCAGCAGTTTACGAATAGAGCAGTACTTC. Protein sequence: CASSSLRIEQYF. This chain uses TRBV2 with TRBJ2-7; D unresolved. Germline assignment: CDR1 SNHLY and CDR2 FYNNEI. Deletions cut 6 bases from V and 7 bases from J, with 13 bases between. The CDR3 has 12 amino acids.

This clonotype was observed a handful of times. The chain couples TRBV7-9 to TRBJ1-6; a possible D gene is TRBD1 (5 bases). This CDR3 has 15 amino acids. The ends were cut back, 5 bases at V and 7 bases at J, with 15 bases in the middle. CDR1 and CDR2 (germline): SEHNR, FQNEAQ (reference sequence). CDR3 protein: CASSQSGGLNSPLHF. CDR3 DNA sequence: TGTGCCAGCAGCCAATCGGGGGGGTTGAATTCACCCCTCCACTTT. Filled out from reference TRBV7-9 and TRBJ1-6, the complete variable domain reads DTGVSQNPRHKITKRGQNVTFRCDPISEHNRLYWYRQTLGQGPEFLTYFQNEAQLEKSRLLSDRFSAERPKGSFSTLEIQRTEQGDSAMYLCASSQSGGLNSPLHFGNGTRLTVT.

This clonotype has a handful of counts. This chain joins TRBV20-1 and TRBJ2-5; D unclear. V lost 1 base and J lost 0, with 9 bases in between. The V gene's germline CDR1 is DFQATT and CDR2 SNEGSKA (reference sequence). The CDR3 totals 14 residues. CDR3: CSARGSAYQETQYF. The CDR3 DNA is TGCAGTGCTAGAGGTTCGGCGTACCAAGAGACCCAGTACTTC.

This clonotype was found many times. The chain carries TRBV6-5 and TRBJ2-5, with a tentative D call TRBD1 (6 bases). V dropped 0 bases and J dropped 1 base, with 6 bases sitting between them. In germline, CDR1 is MNHEY, CDR2 SVGAGI. The CDR3 is 14 residues long. CDR3 in amino acids: CASSYSDSQETQYF. Written as DNA, the CDR3 is TGTGCCAGCAGTTACTCGGACAGCCAAGAGACCCAGTACTTC.

The J gene is TRBJ2-3, the V gene TRBV24-1, with D unresolved. Germline V gene sequence: CDR1 KGHDR, CDR2 SFDVKD. The CDR3 is 12 amino acids. The V end was cut by 3 bases, the J end by 4 bases, with 4 bases between. The CDR3 coding sequence is TGTGCCACCAGTGATGGCGCAGATACGCAGTATTTT. Its protein is CATSDGADTQYF.

With respect to this clonotype: A much larger clone lies one base from this, so it may be a read error. For the CDR3, the DNA is TGCAGTGCTAACGATCCGGGGGTGCGACAAGGGACCCAGTACTTC. Its translation is CSANDPGVRQGTQYF. This chain uses TRBV20-1 with TRBJ2-5; D is possibly TRBD2 (6 bases). The CDR3 spans 15 residues. Germline V CDR1 and CDR2: DFQATT, SNEGSKA (reference sequence).

Note on this clonotype: A much larger clone differs by one base, so this may be a read error. V is TRBV10-3 and J is TRBJ2-2, with 8 bases that match TRBD1. This CDR3 is 14 amino acids long. The germline gives CDR1 ENHRY, CDR2 SYGVKD. The CDR3 is CAFRPTGGTGELFF. The CDR3 coding sequence is TGTGCCTTCAGACCTACAGGGGGAACCGGGGAGCTGTTTTTT.

The chain is built from TRBV5-1 and TRBJ2-2; no firm D call. CDR3 size: 16 residues. Trimming stripped 3 bases from V and 0 bases from J, with 12 bases between. Germline V gene data show CDR1 as SGHRS and CDR2 as YFSETQ. CDR3 protein: CASSWGFLANTGELFF. The DNA for the CDR3 is TGCGCCAGCAGCTGGGGTTTCCTTGCGAACACCGGGGAGCTGTTTTTT.

This chain uses TRBV7-6 with TRBJ1-2; D gene uncertain. Germline loops: CDR1 SGHVS, CDR2 FNYEAQ. The CDR3 contains 13 residues. V was cut by 0 bases and J by 7 bases, with 9 bases left in between. The CDR3 spells CASSLAWERGYTF. DNA for the CDR3: TGTGCCAGCAGCTTAGCTTGGGAACGTGGCTACACCTTC.

The chain employs TRBV2 and TRBJ1-1; D is uncertain. CDR1 is SNHLY and CDR2 is FYNNEI in the germline V gene. This CDR3 has 11 residues. Trimming took 7 bases from V and 6 from J, leaving 9 bases between them. CDR3 protein: CASTSPAEAFF. The CDR3 DNA reads TGTGCCAGCACCTCTCCGGCTGAAGCTTTCTTT.

On this clonotype: The germline gene is not matched at one end of the junction; a read error may be the cause. The chain recombines TRBV7-2 with TRBJ1-1; 8 nucleotides agree with TRBD1. The germline V gene encodes CDR1 SGHTA and CDR2 FQGNSA. This CDR3 contains 15 residues. CDR3: CAGSTGQGFGGEAFF. In nucleotides, the CDR3 is TGTGCCGGCAGCACAGGACAGGGATTCGGGGGTGAAGCTTTCTTT.